These 31 T cell receptor beta chains were sequenced from one sample in a study of spatial heterogeneity in lung cancer. Stated time point: blood at routine non-recurrence follow-up after resection. One entry per CDR3 protein, called by TCRdb with MiXCR from the 5' RACE reads. The sample lists 9,500 to 12,000 distinct CDR3 sequences, around a tenth occurring once. This sample comprised PBMCs, obtained at follow-up. The receptors stem from a female donor with early-stage non-small cell lung cancer.

This clonotype was observed many times. The chain links TRBV6-2 or TRBV6-3 to TRBJ1-2, with 10 positions matching TRBD1. V lost 2 bases, J lost 1 base, and 10 bases stayed unmatched. CDR3 size: 18 residues. Germline V gene sequence: CDR1 MNHEY, CDR2 SVGEGT. The CDR3 nucleotides are TGTGCCAGCAGTTACCAGCCGGGACAGGGGAATTTTAACTATGGCTACACCTTC. It codes for CASSYQPGQGNFNYGYTF.

To note about this clonotype: A much bigger clone sits one base away, suggesting this may be a read error. The V and J genes are TRBV7-8 and TRBJ2-5; D is tentatively TRBD1 or TRBD2 (5 bases each). This CDR3 is 16 amino acids long. CDR1 and CDR2 from the germline V gene are SGHVS and FQNEAQ. The V and J ends lost 5 bases and 5 bases respectively, with 21 bases between them. CDR3 protein: CASSPRGRLPHETQYF. The CDR3 nucleotides are TGTGCCAGCAGCCCCCGGGGCAGGCTACCCCACGAGACCCAGTACTTC.

This clonotype was observed at least ten times. The chain couples TRBV5-1 to TRBJ2-4; D unclear. CDR1 is SGHRS and CDR2 is YFSETQ in the germline V gene. This CDR3 contains 14 residues. Trimming stripped 0 bases from V and 7 bases from J, with 11 bases between. The chain's CDR3 is CASSLEGGRNIQYF. In nucleotides, the CDR3 is TGCGCCAGCAGCTTGGAGGGTGGGCGCAACATTCAGTACTTC.

This clonotype was detected ten times or more. The rearrangement links TRBV7-9 to TRBJ2-2, with 11 bases aligning to TRBD2. Germline assignment: CDR1 SEHNR and CDR2 FQNEAQ (reference sequence). The CDR3 is 16 residues long. The ends lost 3 bases at V and 5 bases at J; junction bases unmatched: 5. The chain's CDR3 is CASSFTSGRGTGELFF. The CDR3 nucleotides are TGTGCCAGCAGCTTCACTAGCGGGAGAGGGACCGGGGAGCTGTTTTTT.

This clonotype was seen a handful of times. The rearrangement links TRBV4-2 to TRBJ2-7; 8 nucleotides agree with TRBD1. V gave up 0 bases and J gave up 3 bases; unmatched junction bases: 16. CDR3 length: 19 amino acids. Germline V CDR1 and CDR2: LGHNA, YNFKEQ. The CDR3 coding sequence is TGTGCCAGCAGCCAAGATGAGGAGACAGGGGACCTACACAGCTACGAGCAGTACGTC. It specifies CASSQDEETGDLHSYEQYV.

There are many counts of this clonotype. The rearrangement links TRBV7-9 to TRBJ2-7; no clear D. Trimming stripped 4 bases from V and 2 bases from J, with 9 bases between. This CDR3 contains 13 residues. CDR1 is SEHNR, CDR2 FQNEAQ, per germline (reference sequence). The CDR3 DNA reads TGTGCCAGCAGCTCCAGAGGCCCCTACGAGCAGTACTTC. It translates to CASSSRGPYEQYF.

This clonotype has a count of ten or more. The chain combines TRBV7-9 with TRBJ2-7, with no clear D. CDR1 is SEHNR and CDR2 is FQNEAQ in the germline V gene (reference sequence). V lost 5 bases and J 2 bases, leaving 4 bases between the germline ends. The CDR3 has 11 residues. CDR3 protein: CASSNTYEQYF. Here the CDR3 DNA reads TGTGCCAGCAGCAATACCTACGAGCAGTACTTC.

The CDR3 reads CASSSLGGAQETQYF. For the CDR3, the DNA is TGTGCCAGCAGCTCCCTCGGCGGGGCCCAAGAGACCCAGTACTTC. The V call is TRBV9, the J call TRBJ2-5; tentative D call: TRBD2 (6 bases). There are 15 residues in the CDR3. V lost 4 bases, J lost 1 base, and 14 bases lay in between. Germline CDR1 SGDLS, CDR2 YYNGEE.

This clonotype was detected ten times or more. The CDR3 spells CASRPLAGGDSYNEQFF. The CDR3, as DNA: TGTGCCAGCAGACCACTAGCTGGGGGGGACTCCTACAATGAGCAGTTCTTC. The chain carries TRBV7-6 and TRBJ2-1, with 7 bases fitting TRBD2. The V gene's germline CDR1 is SGHVS and CDR2 FNYEAQ. Trimming removed 6 bases from V and 0 bases from J; junction bases left unmatched: 11. The CDR3 sequence is 17 residues long. Variable domain in full (rest from reference TRBV7-6 and TRBJ2-1): GAGVSQSPRYKVTKRGQDVALRCDPISGHVSLYWYRQALGQGPEFLTYFNYEAQQDKSGLPNDRFSAERPEGSISTLTIQRTEQRDSAMYRCASRPLAGGDSYNEQFFGPGTRLTVL.

V usage is TRBV7-9 and J usage is TRBJ1-3; D remains ambiguous. Germline V lookup: CDR1 SEHNR, CDR2 FQNEAQ (reference sequence). V was trimmed by 7 bases and J by 0 bases, leaving 10 bases between them. The CDR3 is made up of 14 amino acids. The CDR3 nucleotides read TGTGCCAGCACCCAATCGGGCTCTGGAAACACCATATATTTT. Protein: CASTQSGSGNTIYF.

The chain joins TRBV29-1 to TRBJ2-1, with a tentative D call TRBD2 (5 bases). The CDR3 consists of 13 residues. Germline CDR1 SQVTM, CDR2 ANQGSEA. V was clipped by 3 bases and J by 6 bases, with 12 bases between them. CDR3 coding DNA: TGCAGCGTTGATCGGACTCCCACCAATGAGCAGTTCTTC. Translation: CSVDRTPTNEQFF.

This clonotype was detected ten times or more. V is TRBV21-1 and J is TRBJ1-3; the DNA was not used to check the table's D call, TRBD1. TRBV21-1 is a documented pseudogene. The CDR3 has 18 amino acids. CDR3 protein: CASSKAAGRDRLGNTIYF. As DNA, the CDR3 is TGTGCCAGCAGCAAAGCCGCTGGCAGGGACCGACTGGGAAACACCATATATTTT.

The chain has TRBV12-3 or TRBV12-4 and TRBJ2-2; D gene unclear. V was shortened by 7 bases and J by 4 bases, with 4 bases between the two germline ends. The CDR3 has 11 residues. This chain's CDR3 is CASKITGELFF. The CDR3, as DNA: TGTGCCAGCAAGATCACCGGGGAGCTGTTTTTT.

There are many counts of this clonotype. The V gene is TRBV24-1, the J gene TRBJ2-1, with a weak D call TRBD2 (5 bases). Trimming took off 1 base at V and 8 bases at J, with 14 bases between the two ends. Germline V CDR1 and CDR2: KGHDR, SFDVKD. This CDR3 is built from 15 residues. The CDR3 nucleotides read TGTGCCACCAGTGATTTCGGGGATGTTGGTGATGAGCAGTTCTTC. Translating gives CATSDFGDVGDEQFF.

This clonotype showed up many times. The chain links TRBV18 to TRBJ2-1; D gene uncertain. Per the germline V gene, CDR1 is KGHSH and CDR2 is LQKENI. The CDR3 spans 15 residues. Trimming shortened V by 3 bases and J by 3 bases, and 12 bases separated the two germline ends. The CDR3 loop is CASSPQKVSYNEQFF. CDR3 nucleotides: TGTGCCAGCTCACCTCAAAAAGTAAGCTACAATGAGCAGTTCTTC.

The rearrangement links TRBV5-1 to TRBJ2-1; 9 nucleotides agree with TRBD2. Trimming took 0 bases from V and 0 from J; bases not matched to a gene: 4. This CDR3 is 17 amino acids long. CDR1 is SGHRS and CDR2 is YFSETQ in the germline V gene. Here the CDR3 reads CASSLVLAGTSYNEQFF. CDR3 sequence (DNA): TGCGCCAGCAGCTTGGTTCTAGCGGGAACCTCCTACAATGAGCAGTTCTTC.

This clonotype was observed at least ten times. J is TRBJ1-2 and V is TRBV5-3; perhaps TRBD1 as D (5 bases). TRBV5-3 is treated as an ORF (open reading frame) with a function not yet certain. This CDR3 is 11 amino acids long. Trimming left V 3 bases short and J 11 bases short, with 11 bases between. As DNA, the CDR3 is TGTGCCAGAAGCTGGACACACTGGTACACCTTC. Its translation: CARSWTHWYTF.

This clonotype was seen many times. The chain is built from TRBV5-6 and TRBJ2-7; 7 bases are a match to TRBD1. Germline V CDR1 and CDR2: SGHDT, YYEEEE. The CDR3 runs 14 residues. V trimming: 3 bases; J trimming: 3 bases; junction bases outside the gene matches: 6. CDR3 coding DNA: TGTGCCAGCAGCTCTCGGACAGGAAACTACGAGCAGTACGTC. This gives the protein CASSSRTGNYEQYV.

This clonotype was observed at least ten times. The chain recombines TRBV5-4 with TRBJ2-1; 8 bases match TRBD2. Germline lookup yields CDR1 SGHNT and CDR2 YYREEE (reference sequence). This CDR3 spans 16 amino acids. Trimming removed 4 bases from V and 4 bases from J; junction bases left unmatched: 10. The CDR3 DNA is TGTGCCAGCAGCATAGGTGCCTCTAGCGGGTACAATGAGCAGTTCTTC. Amino acid sequence: CASSIGASSGYNEQFF.

This clonotype was seen at least ten times. The chain is built from TRBV5-4 and TRBJ2-1, with a weak D call TRBD2 (5 bases). V lost 2 bases, J lost 4 bases, and 13 bases lay in between. The germline V gene encodes CDR1 SGHNT and CDR2 YYREEE (reference sequence). The CDR3 covers 15 residues. In DNA form, the CDR3 reads TGTGCCAGCAGCTTAGAGGGAAGGGATTACAATGAGCAGTTCTTC. Its translation is CASSLEGRDYNEQFF.

This clonotype has a count of ten or more. CDR3 region: CASSYVLDSYNEQFF. In DNA, the CDR3 is TGTGCCAGCAGTTACGTCTTAGACTCCTACAATGAGCAGTTCTTC. This chain connects TRBV6-6 to TRBJ2-1; D uncertain. V shed 2 bases and J shed 0 bases, with 8 bases lying between them. The CDR3 loop spans 15 amino acids. CDR1 MNHNY and CDR2 SVGAGI come from the germline V gene (reference sequence).

This clonotype was seen repeatedly, ten times or more. The gene calls are TRBV5-4 and TRBJ2-7; D tentatively fits TRBD1 or TRBD2 (5 bases each). The germline V and J ends were trimmed by 5 bases and 2 bases, with 14 bases remaining between them. Per germline, CDR1 SGHNT and CDR2 YYREEE (reference sequence). The CDR3 totals 14 residues. Here the CDR3 DNA reads TGTGCCAGCAGTTGGGGGAGCTTCCCCTACGAGCAGTACTTC. Its protein product is CASSWGSFPYEQYF.

This clonotype was counted at least ten times. The gene calls are TRBV27 and TRBJ2-2; maybe TRBD2 (6 bases). The CDR3 runs 14 residues. The V end was cut by 7 bases, the J end by 2 bases, with 11 bases between. Germline CDR1 is MNHEY and CDR2 is SMNVEV (reference sequence). The CDR3 loop reads CASTGLPNTGELFF. The CDR3 nucleotides are TGTGCCAGCACAGGACTACCAAACACCGGGGAGCTGTTTTTT.

By share of the sample, this clonotype is medium-sized (0.01 to 0.1%). The chain uses TRBV20-1 and TRBJ2-3, with TRBD2 matching 7 bases. Trimming cost V 8 bases and J 4 bases; bases outside gene matches: 15. This CDR3 has 15 amino acids. From germline, CDR1 is DFQATT and CDR2 SNEGSKA (reference sequence). The DNA of the CDR3 is TGCAGTCTATCAGGTCGGAGCGGGGTTTCAGATACGCAGTATTTT. Protein product: CSLSGRSGVSDTQYF.

In this sample, this clonotype turned up many times. The chain combines TRBV18 with TRBJ2-7; TRBD2 matches at 7 bases. From germline, CDR1 is KGHSH and CDR2 LQKENI. The length of the CDR3 is 18 residues. The J segment lost 2 bases and the V segment lost 0 bases, leaving 13 bases of the junction unmatched. In nucleotides, the CDR3 is TGTGCCAGCTCACCACCGCTGGGAGCGGGAAGCCAACCCTACGAGCAGTACTTC. Translating gives CASSPPLGAGSQPYEQYF.

This chain connects TRBV2 to TRBJ2-5, with 9 positions matching TRBD1. J gave up 5 bases and V 4 bases, and 2 bases lay outside the gene matches. CDR3 length: 13 residues. CDR1 is SNHLY, CDR2 FYNNEI, per germline. This chain's CDR3 is CASSGTGEETQYF. The DNA of the CDR3 is TGTGCCAGCAGTGGGACAGGGGAGGAGACCCAGTACTTC. Drawing the rest from reference TRBV2 and TRBJ2-5, the complete variable domain is EPEVTQTPSHQVTQMGQEVILRCVPISNHLYFYWYRQILGQKVEFLVSFYNNEISEKSEIFDDQFSVERPDGSNFTLKIRSTKLEDSAMYFCASSGTGEETQYFGPGTRLLVL.

Of note for this clonotype: A read error may account for a junction end that differs from germline. The rearrangement uses TRBV5-6 and TRBJ2-3; 13 bases match TRBD2. Germline lookup yields CDR1 SGHDT and CDR2 YYEEEE. CDR3 size: 15 residues. CDR3 nucleotides: TGTGCCAGCAGCACCGGACTAGCGGGAGAGGATACGCGGTATTTT. Its protein is CASSTGLAGEDTRYF.

This clonotype was counted ten times or more. One end of the junction fails to match germline, which may point to a read error. The chain links TRBV7-7 to TRBJ2-5, with D possibly being TRBD1 (5 bases). The CDR3 runs 12 residues. Germline-derived CDR1 and CDR2 are SSHAT and FNYEAQ (reference sequence). The CDR3 sequence is CASSSTVGTQYF. CDR3 sequence (DNA): TGTGCTAGCAGCTCGACAGTCGGGACCCAGTACTTC.

The sample holds many counts of this clonotype. The chain employs TRBV5-1 and TRBJ2-5; D gene unclear. V lost 2 bases and J lost 1, with 6 bases in between. CDR3 length equals 13 residues. The germline gives CDR1 SGHRS, CDR2 YFSETQ. The CDR3 DNA sequence: TGCGCCAGCAGCTTTGGGCTCCAAGAGACCCAGTACTTC. Encoded protein: CASSFGLQETQYF.

This clonotype occurred many times. The V and J genes are TRBV6-6 and TRBJ2-3; D is uncertain. Germline V CDR1 and CDR2: MNHNY, SVGAGI (reference sequence). The CDR3 runs to 14 residues. Trimming removed 0 bases from V and 1 base from J, with 5 bases in between. The CDR3 loop is CASSYSRGTDTQYF. The CDR3 DNA reads TGTGCCAGCAGTTACTCCCGGGGCACAGATACGCAGTATTTT.

This clonotype has a handful of counts. The chain joins TRBV6-5 to TRBJ1-3; D is unclear. Germline V CDR1 and CDR2: MNHEY, SVGAGI. Trimming removed 6 bases at V and 4 bases at J, with 13 bases between. The CDR3 is 14 residues long. The chain's CDR3 is CASRRGLFGNTIYF. The CDR3 bases are TGTGCCAGCAGGCGTGGCCTTTTCGGAAACACCATATATTTT.